This T cell receptor (beta chain) emerged from a study of Ad26.COV2.S vaccination and SARS-CoV-2 variants. Study observations and caveats: The TCR-based breadth and depth measures might underestimate overall T cell responses.

Germline lookup yields CDR1 MRHNA and CDR2 SNTAGT. CDR3 length equals 15 residues. Unmatched junction bases numbered 5, after V lost 6 bases and J lost 2 bases. This table comes from immunoSEQ multiplex PCR, and its TCRdb copy is limited to in-frame clones, with some not included. The sample comprises a few hundred thousand clones, 83% of which are singletons, and about 7.1% rests with the top ten. Treatment specified: approximately 18 received Ad26.COV2.S at low or high dose, single or two shots; several received placebo; per-sample allocation not given. Sample collection was performed on day 63 after the first vaccine or placebo injection. Vaccination employed an Ad26 vector expressing the Wuhan-strain SARS-CoV-2 spike. Comment on this clone: The antigen remains undetermined.

This chain joins TRBV6-4 and TRBJ2-3; 10 bases align to TRBD1. The clonotype originates from a person between 18 and 60 years old who received the Ad26.COV2.S COVID-19 vaccine or a placebo. The sample in question was peripheral blood, obtained in a trial of Ad26.COV2.S vaccine versus placebo. CDR3 DNA: TGTGCCAGCAGCGCCGGGACAGGGGTCACAGATACGCAGTATTTT. It codes for CASSAGTGVTDTQYF.